One and the same sample provided the 15 T cell receptor beta chains below, sequenced in a study of blood T cell repertoires in COVID-19. Some clones are missing from TCRdb's copy, which holds only in-frame ones; the method was immunoSEQ multiplex PCR. The sample holds fewer than 150,000 clones; roughly 81% are singletons and the top ten take 9.5% to 15%. Sequenced sample: peripheral blood. These receptor sequences come from a human donor in a cohort sampled during active COVID-19.

This rearrangement joins TRBV2 to TRBJ2-7, with 8 bases identical to TRBD1. Germline V lookup: CDR1 SNHLY, CDR2 FYNNEI. V was pared by 4 bases and J by 0 bases, with 20 bases of the junction left unmatched. The CDR3 sequence is 20 residues long. The CDR3 DNA is TGTGCCAGCAGTGGCCAGGGGGCGGCGAGTCTGCACCGCCTCTCCTACGAGCAGTACTTC. Its protein is CASSGQGAASLHRLSYEQYF.

The J gene is TRBJ1-1, the V gene TRBV6-1; D possibly corresponds to TRBD1 (5 bases). The CDR3 loop spans 13 amino acids. The ends were cut back, 0 bases at V and 4 bases at J, with 6 bases in the middle. Germline V CDR1 and CDR2: MNHNS, SASEGT. CDR3 DNA sequence: TGTGCCAGCAGTGAAGCGCAGGGCACTGAAGCTTTCTTT. It specifies CASSEAQGTEAFF.

This clone was counted between two and nine times. V usage is TRBV10-2 and J usage is TRBJ2-7; unclear D gene. Per the germline V gene, CDR1 is WSHSY and CDR2 is SAAADI. This CDR3 is 15 amino acids long. V was clipped by 6 bases and J by 7 bases, with 22 bases between them. The CDR3 reads CASRPPASNSGEQYF. In DNA form, the CDR3 reads TGCGCCAGCAGGCCACCTGCGAGCAACTCGGGTGAGCAGTACTTC.

The gene calls are TRBV18 and TRBJ2-2, with D tentatively TRBD1 (5 bases). This CDR3 comprises 15 residues. V was shortened by 3 bases and J by 5 bases, with 13 bases between the two germline ends. Germline CDR1 is KGHSH and CDR2 is LQKENI. DNA for the CDR3: TGTGCCAGCTCACCGTCGCAGGGCCTGACCGGGGAGCTGTTTTTT. Translation gives CASSPSQGLTGELFF.

The CDR3 protein is CASHAGPGVDYGYTF. The CDR3 coding sequence is TGTGCCAGCCACGCGGGGCCGGGGGTAGACTATGGCTACACCTTC. This chain uses TRBV10-3 with TRBJ1-2; possible D gene TRBD1, 5 bases. There are 15 residues in the CDR3. Germline loops: CDR1 ENHRY, CDR2 SYGVKD. With 10 bases removed from V and 3 bases from J, the gap between germline ends came to 21 bases.

The V call is TRBV15, the J call TRBJ2-3, with D possibly TRBD1 on 6 matching bases. With 0 bases removed from V and 0 bases from J, the gap between germline ends came to 13 bases. The CDR3 contains 17 residues. Germline CDR1 LNHNV, CDR2 YYDKDF (reference sequence). The CDR3 is CATSRDLDSISTDTQYF. In DNA, the CDR3 is TGTGCCACCAGCAGAGACCTGGACAGCATCAGCACAGATACGCAGTATTTT.

This clone has just a few counts. The gene calls are TRBV9 and TRBJ2-3; 11 bases align to TRBD2. The CDR3 consists of 17 residues. V trimming: 0 bases; J trimming: 6 bases; junction bases outside the gene matches: 9. Germline V gene data show CDR1 as SGDLS and CDR2 as YYNGEE. The CDR3 loop reads CASSVDTSGGLRDTQYF. Here the CDR3 DNA reads TGTGCCAGCAGCGTAGATACTAGCGGGGGACTGCGGGATACGCAGTATTTT.

J is TRBJ1-3 and V is TRBV13, with D perhaps matching TRBD1 (5 bases). V shed 0 bases and J shed 2 bases, with 8 bases lying between them. CDR1 is PRHDT and CDR2 is FYEKMQ in the germline V gene (reference sequence). The CDR3 extends over 15 amino acids. In DNA form, the CDR3 reads TGTGCCAGCAGCTTAGGCAGGGTACCTGGAAACACCATATATTTT. Translated: CASSLGRVPGNTIYF.

The chain links TRBV3-1 (or the pseudogene TRBV3-2) to TRBJ2-5; 15 positions agree with TRBD2. Trimming at V came to 4 bases and at J to 5 bases, leaving 2 bases not matched to a gene. Germline loops: CDR1 LGHDT, CDR2 YNNKEL (reference sequence). The CDR3 is 15 amino acids. In nucleotides, the CDR3 is TGTGCCAGCAGCCTAGGGACTAGCGGGGGGGAGACCCAGTACTTC. As protein: CASSLGTSGGETQYF.

The chain recombines TRBV6-5 with TRBJ1-2; D is undetermined. With 9 bases removed from V and 0 bases from J, the gap between germline ends came to 11 bases. The CDR3 loop spans 13 amino acids. The germline gives CDR1 MNHEY, CDR2 SVGAGI. The CDR3 DNA reads as TGTGCCAGTGCGCCGGGGACTAACTATGGCTACACCTTC. Amino acid sequence: CASAPGTNYGYTF.

The V call is TRBV2, the J call TRBJ1-1, with D possibly TRBD1 on 6 matching bases. Between the trimmed V and J ends, which lost 6 bases and 1 base, there was a span of 12 bases. The CDR3 has 14 amino acids. The V gene's germline CDR1 is SNHLY and CDR2 FYNNEI. This CDR3 reads CASRTGNSNTEAFF. CDR3 coding DNA: TGTGCCAGCAGAACAGGGAATTCGAACACTGAAGCTTTCTTT.

V usage is TRBV3-1 (or the pseudogene TRBV3-2) and J usage is TRBJ1-6, with 7 bases fitting TRBD1. V shed 1 base and J 10 bases; nucleotides not matched to a gene: 4. Germline CDR1 is LGHDT and CDR2 is YNNKEL (reference sequence). This CDR3 is 14 amino acids long. CDR3 nucleotides: TGTGCCAGCAGCCAAGTGGGACAGCGCTCACCCCTCCACTTT. Protein sequence: CASSQVGQRSPLHF.

The chain combines TRBV5-1 with TRBJ2-6; possible D gene TRBD1, 5 bases. Germline lookup yields CDR1 SGHRS and CDR2 YFSETQ. The V end was cut by 0 bases, the J end by 1 base, with 5 bases between. This CDR3 contains 15 residues. The CDR3, as DNA: TGCGCCAGCAGCTTGGACAGGTCTGGGGCCAACGTCCTGACTTTC. This translates into CASSLDRSGANVLTF.

The V and J genes are TRBV5-8 and TRBJ2-3, with TRBD2 matching 8 bases. The CDR3 has 16 amino acids. J was trimmed by 3 bases and V by 2 bases; bases with no gene match: 8. Germline V gene sequence: CDR1 SGHTS, CDR2 YDEGEE. CDR3 loop: CASSLYIAGKTDTQYF. CDR3 bases: TGTGCCAGCAGCTTATATATAGCGGGGAAAACAGATACGCAGTATTTT.

This chain joins TRBV30 and TRBJ1-2; 10 bases match TRBD1. Germline lookup yields CDR1 GTSNPN and CDR2 SVGIG (reference sequence). This CDR3 is built from 14 residues. Trimming removed 3 bases from V and 4 bases from J; junction bases left unmatched: 5. CDR3 in DNA: TGTGCCTGGAGCCGGGACAGGGGTAGCTATGGCTACACCTTC. Protein sequence: CAWSRDRGSYGYTF.